This TCR beta chain was recorded in a study of cytomegalovirus exposure and HLA in healthy donors (dated by TCRdb to about 2017). Study-level background: According to an earlier analysis of around 600 of the donors, about 179 million T cells yielded 100 million or so unique TCR beta sequences and 276 Gb of sequence data. An early release covering some 640 HLA-typed donors comprised 250 to 350 gigabases of sequencing data and around 80 million unique TCR sequences. Among the approximately 420 genotyped donors, approximately 77% belonged to the genetic ancestry cluster associated with self-reported Caucasian donors. The study was designed to test whether signatures of past pathogen exposure could be identified by cataloging public T cell receptors. The study profiled the T cell repertoires of 666 subjects by immunosequencing and related them to cytomegalovirus serostatus. In addition to the first cohort of 666 subjects, a separate validation cohort of approximately 130 different subjects was used. The study combined high-throughput TCR immunosequencing, statistical association of individual TCRs with disease status, and machine learning to predict cytomegalovirus infection status. A later analysis re-analyzed previously published TCR beta repertoires from about 600 donors and added high-resolution HLA genotyping to study TCR occurrence patterns. Rather than drawing on any new phenotypic data, the later analysis identified candidate immune exposures from TCR beta sequences and the way those sequences occurred across donors. To decide whether each TCR beta V gene segment behaved as functional or pseudogenic, an earlier analysis of approximately 620 of the donors relied on high-throughput TCR beta sequencing. Donor age, sex, ethnicity and CMV serostatus were compiled alongside the repertoire data. A later genetic analysis used genome-wide SNP genotypes for about three fifths of the 666 donors, treating that subset as a discovery cohort. Every repertoire in the discovery cohort had been generated on one and the same sequencing platform. Class I and class II HLA loci were covered by the typing at four-digit resolution. Typing coverage varied by locus: roughly 620-630 donors for A, B, C, DRB1 and DQB1; 500 to 550 for DQA1; more than 600 for DPA1; fewer than 480 for DPB1. Roughly five DR-DQ haplotypes were treated as single units for association and clustering because of strong linkage in the cohort. Among 300 to 500 genotyped donors of the cohort, an average of around 220,000 unique TCR beta nucleotide sequences was sequenced per donor, of which 15% to 20% were non-productive.

Trimming takes 2 bases off V and 3 bases off J; junction bases not matched to a gene: 7. The CDR3 has 15 amino acids, counting the end cysteine and phenylalanine. Just the 45-base CDR3 DNA is kept, in frame starting at base 1. The germline V gene specifies KGHSH as CDR1 and LQKENI as CDR2. Concerning this clone itself: Its antigen remains undetermined. Base quality data are lacking; no much larger clone is found one base away.

What the authors observed across the whole study: According to the authors, the approach could potentially be generalized to other disease states and immunological phenotypes. Sequencing depth was assumed to be roughly uniform across donors in the presence/absence analyses, though that assumption may not hold. Several of the top co-occurrence clusters appeared to be linked to parvovirus B19, influenza, CMV and Epstein-Barr virus, according to a later analysis. In a later analysis, TCR association rates were found to vary across HLA loci, with the most associated TCRs seen for DRB1 alleles and the fewest for HLA-C alleles. This cohort had only TCR beta chains sequenced, and the lack of alpha or paired-chain data limited which features could be detected. In a later genetic analysis, fewer N-insertions in productive TCRs were reported among donors in an Asian-associated ancestry cluster than the roughly 710-donor mean. A later genetic analysis associated a missense DCLRE1C variant with V-gene and J-gene trimming of TCR beta chains, and an independent cohort replicated the association. Most CMV-associated TCR beta chains appeared to be HLA-restricted in a later analysis, and the HLA associations seemed to be driven largely by CMV exposure. A later analysis found that HLA-associated TCR beta chains were more clonally expanded and had lower generation probabilities than equally common non-associated chains. Because counts were too low, seventeen rarely observed V segments, including chromosome 9 orphons, were excluded from the earlier analysis of 587 of the donors. Correlated functional status among segregating V segments might reflect linkage disequilibrium, but an unknown experimental factor could not be ruled out. A cluster of highly shared sequence variants was judged likely to be a technical artifact of the sequencing pipeline. Because the 87-base-pair reads could not distinguish some IMGT-functional V segments, including TRBV6-2 and TRBV6-3, those segments were excluded. The only immune exposure information available for the cohort was CMV serostatus. Across donors, most TCR sequences were observed very rarely, whereas some public TCRs were present in many individuals. In a later analysis, some 17,000 TCR beta sequences were associated with specific HLA alleles at a false discovery rate of 0.05. Strong co-occurrence of HLA alleles, especially DR and DQ, made assigning TCR associations to individual alleles difficult. The study gave a list of 150 to 200 TCR beta chains associated with cytomegalovirus. HLA typing was unavailable for some donors at each locus, so association tests used only the typed subset. A further reported finding was that TCR beta sequences accurately predicted the HLA-A and HLA-B alleles for most subjects in the first cohort. In an earlier analysis of around 600 of the donors, most TCR beta V segments appeared in productive rearrangements about 90% or about 30% of the time, broadly matching IMGT annotations. In vitro tests confirmed that a few of the cytomegalovirus-associated TCR beta chains recognize cytomegalovirus antigens. The classifier was reported to diagnose cytomegalovirus status with high specificity and sensitivity in both the original and validation cohorts.

Library preparation used the immunoSEQ multiplex PCR assay. A mixture of 60 forward primers for TCR Vbeta segments and 13 reverse primers for TCR Jbeta segments was used in the multiplex PCR. The CDR3 region of rearranged TCR beta genes was amplified from genomic DNA by a multiplex PCR assay. The amplified TCR beta libraries were sequenced on the Illumina HiSeq System as 87-base-pair reads. Regarding the original processing steps: A later analysis counted tens of millions of unique TCR beta chains across the 550 to 800 repertoires, and around 9.9 million of these chains were shared by at least two donors. To remove PCR and sequencing errors, raw reads were error-corrected and collapsed into unique sequences using a nearest-neighbor algorithm that merged closely related sequences. To assign V, D and J gene segments, CDR3 sequences were aligned to IMGT reference sequences. For a sequence to be retained, at least a six-nucleotide match to both a V gene segment and a J gene segment was required. A rearrangement was called productive if the CDR3 had no stop codons and remained in frame with V and J, and every other rearrangement was called non-productive. CDR3 was defined by IMGT convention, running from the second conserved V-encoded cysteine to the conserved J-encoded phenylalanine. Sequences without an unambiguous match to a single V gene segment were excluded from the earlier analysis of about 600 of the donors. In an earlier analysis of 450 to 700 of the donors, V segments were called functional above 56.7% productive rearrangements and were called segregating when the between-donor standard deviation exceeded 5%. A statistical classification framework was built to diagnose cytomegalovirus status from the catalog of TCR beta chain sequences. In a later analysis, TCR nucleotide sequences were compared against IMGT/GENE-DB human TR gene sequences so that V and J genes could be assigned. In a later analysis, CDR3 sequences and most-parsimonious VDJ recombination scenarios were assigned using the TCRdist pipeline. A later analysis defined each TCR beta chain by its CDR3 amino acid sequence plus V-gene family, and excluded reads lacking a unique V-gene family. In a later analysis, 450 to 600 highly shared, low-generation-probability nucleotide sequences were removed to address suspected cross-contamination and a sequencing artifact. In a later analysis, a clonal expansion index for each public chain was calculated from normalized within-repertoire ranks of inferred template counts. In a later analysis, generation probabilities were computed with a VDJ recombination model fitted to out-of-frame rearrangements, and the resulting probabilities were checked against IGoR. In a later analysis, hypergeometric tests were used to score TCR-TCR, TCR-HLA and TCR-CMV co-occurrence, with a repertoire-size bias correction applied to TCR pairs. A later analysis estimated false discovery rates by permuting HLA or CMV assignments 20 times. A later analysis grouped co-occurring TCRs with DBSCAN, adding TCRdist sequence similarity when clustering within HLA-allele-positive subsets. Co-occurrence clustering excluded repertoires with fewer than 30,000 or more than 120,000 public chains, plus five with anomalous nucleotide sharing. As stored in TCRdb, this immuneACCESS dataset retains in-frame rearrangements with V and J assigned. A fraction of the clones does not appear; measured against another copy, unresolved V genes explain less than half of the discrepancy, and the remainder lacks a known reason. Clone size and the V and J calls come from that table; the DNA yielded D and trimming. Within this sample are some 190,000 clones, with just under 80% of them counted one time only. The ten largest account for about 1.9% of the sample.

In total, 600 or so healthy bone marrow donors made up the cohort. All cohort members were sampled while nominally healthy, although unrecorded immune exposures were likely present. The donor was CMV seronegative and belonged to the group of 350 to 400 seronegative cohort members. Each donor provided a peripheral blood sample, and peripheral blood mononuclear cells were used for TCR beta sequencing. Genomic DNA extraction from the blood cell samples was performed with the Qiagen DNeasy Blood Extraction Kit. The clonotype comes from a young woman in good health and CMV-seronegative. Rearrangement joined TRBV18 to TRBJ2-7; 7 of the junction bases match TRBD2. The sample was PBMCs. In nucleotides, the sequence is TGTGCCAGCTCACCAGGGGAGGGTAGCATCTACGAGCAGTACTTC. This yields the protein CASSPGEGSIYEQYF.